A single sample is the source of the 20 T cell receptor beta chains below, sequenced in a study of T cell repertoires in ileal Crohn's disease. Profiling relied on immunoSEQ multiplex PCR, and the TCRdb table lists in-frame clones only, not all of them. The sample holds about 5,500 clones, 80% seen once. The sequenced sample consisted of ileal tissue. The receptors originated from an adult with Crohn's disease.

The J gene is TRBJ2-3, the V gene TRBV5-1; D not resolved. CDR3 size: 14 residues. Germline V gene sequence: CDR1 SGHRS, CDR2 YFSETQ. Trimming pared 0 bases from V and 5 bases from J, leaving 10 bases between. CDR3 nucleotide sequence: TGCGCCAGCAGCTTGGCCAATCCCGGAGATACGCAGTATTTT. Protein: CASSLANPGDTQYF. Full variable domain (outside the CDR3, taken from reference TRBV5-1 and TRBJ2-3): KAGVTQTPRYLIKTRGQQVTLSCSPISGHRSVSWYQQTPGQGLQFLFEYFSETQRNKGNFPGRFSGRQFSNSRSEMNVSTLELGDSALYLCASSLANPGDTQYFGPGTRLTVL.

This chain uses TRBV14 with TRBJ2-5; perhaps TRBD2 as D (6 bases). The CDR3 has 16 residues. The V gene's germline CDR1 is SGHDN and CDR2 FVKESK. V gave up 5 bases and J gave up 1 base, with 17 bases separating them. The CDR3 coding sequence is TGTGCCAGCAGCGCCACAGCGGCGGGGAGCCAAGAGACCCAGTACTTC. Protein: CASSATAAGSQETQYF.

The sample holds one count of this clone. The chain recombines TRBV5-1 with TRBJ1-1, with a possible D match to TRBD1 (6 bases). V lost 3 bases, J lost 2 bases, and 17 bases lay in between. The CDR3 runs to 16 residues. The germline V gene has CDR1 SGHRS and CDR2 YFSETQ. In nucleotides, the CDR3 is TGCGCCAGCAGCTCAAACATTGGGACACTAAACACTGAAGCTTTCTTT. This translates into CASSSNIGTLNTEAFF.

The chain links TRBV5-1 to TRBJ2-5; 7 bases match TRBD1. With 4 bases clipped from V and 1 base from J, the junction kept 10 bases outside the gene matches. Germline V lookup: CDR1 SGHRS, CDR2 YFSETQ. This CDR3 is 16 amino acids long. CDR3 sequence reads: CASSPTPTGPQETQYF. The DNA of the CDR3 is TGCGCCAGCAGCCCCACCCCGACAGGGCCCCAAGAGACCCAGTACTTC.

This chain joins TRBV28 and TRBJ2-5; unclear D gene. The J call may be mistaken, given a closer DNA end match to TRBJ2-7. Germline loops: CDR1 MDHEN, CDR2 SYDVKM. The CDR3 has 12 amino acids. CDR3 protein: CASSLTLYEQYF. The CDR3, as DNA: TGTGCCAGCAGTTTAACTTTATACGAGCAGTACTTC.

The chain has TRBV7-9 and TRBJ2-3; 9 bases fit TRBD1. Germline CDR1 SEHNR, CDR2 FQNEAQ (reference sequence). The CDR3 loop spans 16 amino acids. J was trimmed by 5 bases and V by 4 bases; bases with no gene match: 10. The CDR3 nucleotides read TGTGCCAGCAGCTCCCTGGGACAGGGAGGGGGAGATACGCAGTATTTT. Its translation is CASSSLGQGGGDTQYF.

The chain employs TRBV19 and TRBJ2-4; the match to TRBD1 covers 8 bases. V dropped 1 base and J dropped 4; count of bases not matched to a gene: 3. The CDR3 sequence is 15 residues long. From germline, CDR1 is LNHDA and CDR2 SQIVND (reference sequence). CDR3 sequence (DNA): TGTGCCAGTAGTATAGTAACAGGGGGAAAAAACATTCAGTACTTC. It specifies CASSIVTGGKNIQYF.

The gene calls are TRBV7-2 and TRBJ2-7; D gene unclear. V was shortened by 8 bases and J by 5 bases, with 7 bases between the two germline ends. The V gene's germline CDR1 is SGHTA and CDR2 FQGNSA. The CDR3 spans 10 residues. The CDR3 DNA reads TGTGCCAGCGGCAATAACGAGCAGTACTTC. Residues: CASGNNEQYF. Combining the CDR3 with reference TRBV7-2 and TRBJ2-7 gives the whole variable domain GAGVSQSPSNKVTEKGKDVELRCDPISGHTALYWYRQSLGQGLEFLIYFQGNSAPDKSGLPSDRFSAERTGGSVSTLTIQRTQQEDSAVYLCASGNNEQYFGPGTRLTVT.

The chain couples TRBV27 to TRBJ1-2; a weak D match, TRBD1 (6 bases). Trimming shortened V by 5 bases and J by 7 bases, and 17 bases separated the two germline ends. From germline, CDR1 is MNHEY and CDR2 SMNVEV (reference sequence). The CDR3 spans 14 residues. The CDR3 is CASSPVPGTSGYTF. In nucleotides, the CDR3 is TGTGCCAGCAGTCCGGTACCCGGGACAAGTGGCTACACCTTC.

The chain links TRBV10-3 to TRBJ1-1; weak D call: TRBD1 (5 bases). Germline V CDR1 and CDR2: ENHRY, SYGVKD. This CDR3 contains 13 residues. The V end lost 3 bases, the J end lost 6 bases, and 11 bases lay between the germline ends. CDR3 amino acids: CAISDGGLSEAFF. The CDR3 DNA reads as TGTGCCATCAGTGACGGGGGTTTGTCTGAAGCTTTCTTT.

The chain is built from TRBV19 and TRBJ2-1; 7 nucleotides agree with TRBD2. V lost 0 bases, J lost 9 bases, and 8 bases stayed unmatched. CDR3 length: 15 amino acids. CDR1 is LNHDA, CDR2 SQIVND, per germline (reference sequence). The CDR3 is CASSIDTHRGGEQFF. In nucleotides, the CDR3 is TGTGCCAGTAGTATAGACACCCACCGCGGGGGTGAGCAGTTCTTC. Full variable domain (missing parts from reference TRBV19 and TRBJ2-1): DGGITQSPKYLFRKEGQNVTLSCEQNLNHDAMYWYRQDPGQGLRLIYYSQIVNDFQKGDIAEGYSVSREKKESFPLTVTSAQKNPTAFYLCASSIDTHRGGEQFFGPGTRLTVL.

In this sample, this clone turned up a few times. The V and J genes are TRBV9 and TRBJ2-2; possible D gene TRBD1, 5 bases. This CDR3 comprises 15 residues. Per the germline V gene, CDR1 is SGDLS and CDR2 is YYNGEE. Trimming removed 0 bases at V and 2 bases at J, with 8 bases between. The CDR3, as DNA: TGTGCCAGCAGCGTAGAACAGGATAACACCGGGGAGCTGTTTTTT. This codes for CASSVEQDNTGELFF.

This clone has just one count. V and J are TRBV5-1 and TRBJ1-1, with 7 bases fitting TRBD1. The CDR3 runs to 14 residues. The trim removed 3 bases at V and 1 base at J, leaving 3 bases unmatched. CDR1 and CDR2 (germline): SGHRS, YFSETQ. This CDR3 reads CASSSGQTNTEAFF. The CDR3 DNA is TGCGCCAGCAGCTCGGGACAGACGAACACTGAAGCTTTCTTT.

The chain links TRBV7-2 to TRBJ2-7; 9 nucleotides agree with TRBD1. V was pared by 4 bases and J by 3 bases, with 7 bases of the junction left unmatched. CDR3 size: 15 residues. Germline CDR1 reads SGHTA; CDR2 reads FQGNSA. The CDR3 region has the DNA TGTGCCAGCAGCTCCATCCGACAGGGGGGCTACGAGCAGTACTTC. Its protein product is CASSSIRQGGYEQYF. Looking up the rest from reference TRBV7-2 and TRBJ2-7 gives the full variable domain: GAGVSQSPSNKVTEKGKDVELRCDPISGHTALYWYRQSLGQGLEFLIYFQGNSAPDKSGLPSDRFSAERTGGSVSTLTIQRTQQEDSAVYLCASSSIRQGGYEQYFGPGTRLTVT.

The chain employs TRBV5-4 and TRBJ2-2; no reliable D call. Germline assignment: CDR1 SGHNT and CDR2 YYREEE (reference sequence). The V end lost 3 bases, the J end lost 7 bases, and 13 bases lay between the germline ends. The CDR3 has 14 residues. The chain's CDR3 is CASSSTAAVGELFF. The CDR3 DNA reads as TGTGCCAGCAGCTCCACGGCGGCTGTCGGGGAGCTGTTTTTT.

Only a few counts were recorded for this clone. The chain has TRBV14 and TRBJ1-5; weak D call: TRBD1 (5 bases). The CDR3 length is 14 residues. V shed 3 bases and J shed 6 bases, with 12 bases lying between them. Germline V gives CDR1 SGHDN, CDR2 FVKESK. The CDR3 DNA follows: TGTGCCAGCAGCCACCGGGGGGTGGGTCAGCCCCAGCATTTT. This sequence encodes CASSHRGVGQPQHF.

CDR3 sequence: CASSGRQGTIYGYTF. In nucleotides, the CDR3 is TGTGCCAGCAGTGGTCGACAGGGAACAATCTATGGCTACACCTTC. V is TRBV28 and J is TRBJ1-2; TRBD1 matches at 7 bases. Germline V gene lookup returns CDR1 MDHEN and CDR2 SYDVKM. V dropped 5 bases and J dropped 4; count of bases not matched to a gene: 10. CDR3 length: 15 residues.

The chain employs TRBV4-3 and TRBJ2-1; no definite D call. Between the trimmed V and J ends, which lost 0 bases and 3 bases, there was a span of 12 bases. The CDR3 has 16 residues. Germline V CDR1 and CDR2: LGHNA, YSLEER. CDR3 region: CASSQDNWSDYNEQFF. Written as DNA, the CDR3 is TGCGCCAGCAGCCAAGATAATTGGTCAGACTACAATGAGCAGTTCTTC.

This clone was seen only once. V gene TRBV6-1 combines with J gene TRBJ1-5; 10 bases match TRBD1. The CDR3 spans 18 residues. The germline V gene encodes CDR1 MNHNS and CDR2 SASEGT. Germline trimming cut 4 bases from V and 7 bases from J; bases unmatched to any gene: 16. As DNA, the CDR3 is TGTGCCAGCAGTGTTGGGTCGACAGGGGGCCGGGGGGGGCAGCCCCAGCATTTT. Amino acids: CASSVGSTGGRGGQPQHF.

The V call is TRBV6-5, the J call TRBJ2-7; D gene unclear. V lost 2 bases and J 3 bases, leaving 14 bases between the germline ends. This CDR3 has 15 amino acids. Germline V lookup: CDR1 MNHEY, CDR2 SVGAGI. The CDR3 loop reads CASSYGPILSYEQYF. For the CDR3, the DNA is TGTGCCAGCAGTTACGGGCCGATTCTAAGCTACGAGCAGTACTTC.